One and the same sample provided the 25 T cell receptor beta chains below, sequenced in a study of early T cells in non-severe SARS-CoV-2 infection. TCRdb itself ran the 5' RACE reads through MiXCR, one entry per CDR3 protein. The sample comprises 60,000 to 70,000 distinct CDR3 sequences, 5.9% of which are singletons, and under 4% rests with the top ten. Sequenced here: whole blood, sampled at baseline. The receptors stem from an adult who was a healthcare worker with PCR-confirmed SARS-CoV-2 infection or an uninfected control (not recorded which).

This clonotype is deemed medium-sized (0.01 to 0.1%). The CDR3 loop reads CASSLQETQYF. The CDR3 DNA sequence: TGTGCCAGCAGCCTACAAGAGACCCAGTACTTC. J is TRBJ2-5 and V is TRBV12-3 or TRBV12-4; D is uncertain. This CDR3 spans 11 amino acids. V shed 6 bases and J shed 2 bases, with 4 bases lying between them.

This clonotype was counted only a few times. V usage is TRBV7-2 and J usage is TRBJ1-6; TRBD1 might be the D (5 bases). Trimming stripped 5 bases from V and 8 bases from J, with 19 bases between. Germline values: CDR1 SGHTA, CDR2 FQGNSA. The length of the CDR3 is 16 residues. The CDR3 DNA follows: TGTGCCAGCAGCCTGTGGGGCGGGGCAGGGCATTCACCCCTCCACTTT. It is translated as CASSLWGGAGHSPLHF.

This clonotype was recorded many times. V is TRBV12-5 and J is TRBJ2-1, with 7 bases that match TRBD2. The CDR3 is 17 amino acids. Germline V gene sequence: CDR1 LGHNT, CDR2 FRNRAP. Unmatched junction bases numbered 17, after V lost 2 bases and J lost 10 bases. The CDR3 here is CASGLSPESGINREQFF. DNA for the CDR3: TGTGCTAGTGGTTTGTCACCCGAAAGCGGGATCAATAGGGAGCAGTTCTTC.

The chain carries TRBV5-1 and TRBJ1-1, with D possibly TRBD1 on 5 matching bases. The germline V and J ends were trimmed by 0 bases and 7 bases, with 25 bases remaining between them. Per the germline V gene, CDR1 is SGHRS and CDR2 is YFSETQ. The CDR3 is 18 amino acids. The CDR3 is CASSLGLVIGWDPNEAFF. The DNA of the CDR3 is TGCGCCAGCAGCTTGGGGTTGGTCATAGGTTGGGACCCCAATGAAGCTTTCTTT.

Many counts were recorded for this clonotype. This chain links TRBV10-3 with TRBJ2-2; perhaps TRBD1 as D (5 bases). The V gene's germline CDR1 is ENHRY and CDR2 SYGVKD. The CDR3 sequence is 14 residues long. V lost 7 bases and J lost 6, with 15 bases in between. The CDR3 loop reads CAIKIQGLAGELFF. DNA for the CDR3: TGTGCCATCAAGATTCAGGGTTTGGCCGGGGAGCTGTTTTTT.

About this clonotype itself: Since a much larger clone is just one base distant, this may be a read error. CDR3 sequence reads: CASGDGAGQYF. CDR3 nucleotides: TGTGCCAGCGGCGACGGGGCCGGACAGTACTTC. The chain couples TRBV28 to TRBJ2-7; D possibly uses TRBD1 or TRBD2 (5 bases each). The CDR3 is made up of 11 amino acids. Germline V gene data show CDR1 as MDHEN and CDR2 as SYDVKM. V was trimmed by 8 bases and J by 10 bases, leaving 15 bases between them.

This clonotype was detected many times. The chain combines TRBV28 with TRBJ1-6; D is uncertain. The CDR3 is 15 amino acids. Germline CDR1 is MDHEN and CDR2 is SYDVKM. Trimming stripped 11 bases from V and 7 bases from J, with 21 bases between. The CDR3: CAEVGIGRWNSPLHF. In DNA form, the CDR3 reads TGTGCCGAGGTTGGGATTGGACGGTGGAATTCACCCCTCCACTTT.

This clonotype was observed many times. The rearrangement links TRBV24-1 to TRBJ1-1; 8 bases agree with TRBD1. Looked up from germline, CDR1 is KGHDR and CDR2 is SFDVKD. The CDR3 sequence is 14 residues long. Trimming cost V 5 bases and J 5 bases; bases outside gene matches: 6. CDR3 coding DNA: TGTGCCACCAGTGCCGGACAGGGAAGTACTGAAGCTTTCTTT. Translation: CATSAGQGSTEAFF.

At least ten counts were recorded for this clonotype. This chain joins TRBV20-1 and TRBJ1-1, with 7 bases that match TRBD1. CDR3 length: 13 residues. Trimming took 2 bases from V and 4 from J; bases not matched to a gene: 4. Germline lookup yields CDR1 DFQATT and CDR2 SNEGSKA (reference sequence). The CDR3 here is CSARLQGGTEAFF. CDR3 nucleotide sequence: TGCAGTGCTAGACTTCAGGGGGGCACTGAAGCTTTCTTT.

J is TRBJ1-1 and V is TRBV7-3; D gene ambiguous. With 5 bases removed from V and 4 bases from J, the gap between germline ends came to 8 bases. Germline CDR1 and CDR2: SGHTA and FQGTGA. There are 12 residues in the CDR3. CDR3 region: CASSPSRTEAFF. In DNA form, the CDR3 reads TGTGCCAGCAGCCCCTCGCGCACTGAAGCTTTCTTT.

The chain couples TRBV20-1 to TRBJ1-5; D not certain. The CDR3 runs 13 residues. Trimming shortened V by 0 bases and J by 7 bases, and 10 bases separated the two germline ends. Germline lookup yields CDR1 DFQATT and CDR2 SNEGSKA (reference sequence). The CDR3 is CSARDPRNQPQHF. For the CDR3, the DNA is TGCAGTGCTAGAGATCCGAGGAACCAGCCCCAGCATTTT.

In this sample, this clonotype turned up a few times. The V gene is TRBV11-2, the J gene TRBJ2-5; D not certain. Between the trimmed V and J ends, which lost 5 bases and 1 base, there was a span of 11 bases. The germline V gene has CDR1 SGHAT and CDR2 FQNNGV. The CDR3 has 14 residues. CDR3 protein: CASSGSGFQETQYF. The CDR3 DNA is TGTGCCAGCAGCGGTTCAGGATTCCAAGAGACCCAGTACTTC.

This clonotype was seen at least ten times. This chain joins TRBV28 and TRBJ2-7, with 11 positions matching TRBD1. The CDR3 covers 15 residues. After removal of 4 bases from V and 3 bases from J, the junction contained 5 bases not matched to a gene. Germline V lookup: CDR1 MDHEN, CDR2 SYDVKM. In DNA form, the CDR3 reads TGTGCCAGCAGTTCGGGACAGGGGGGGTACTACGAGCAGTACTTC. Its protein is CASSSGQGGYYEQYF.

This clonotype has at least ten counts. This chain uses TRBV12-5 with TRBJ1-2, with D hard to call. Germline V gene data show CDR1 as LGHNT and CDR2 as FRNRAP. The length of the CDR3 is 12 residues. Trimming shortened V by 2 bases and J by 6 bases, and 7 bases separated the two germline ends. The CDR3 nucleotides are TGTGCTAGTGGTTTGTGGGCGGATGGCTACACCTTC. Residues: CASGLWADGYTF.

The chain recombines TRBV3-1 with TRBJ2-5; maybe TRBD2 (5 bases). CDR1 and CDR2 (germline): LGHDT, YNNKEL (reference sequence). Trimming removed 6 bases at V and 0 bases at J, with 5 bases between. This CDR3 spans 12 amino acids. The CDR3 loop reads CASRDYQETQYF. For the CDR3, the DNA is TGTGCCAGCAGGGACTACCAAGAGACCCAGTACTTC.

This clonotype showed up just a few times. The rearrangement links TRBV4-1 to TRBJ2-3; 9 positions agree with TRBD1. Trimming took 3 bases from V and 2 from J; bases not matched to a gene: 3. The CDR3 sequence is 15 residues long. Germline loops: CDR1 MGHRA, CDR2 YSYEKL. The CDR3 nucleotides read TGCGCCAGCAGCCAGGGGACAGGGCACACAGATACGCAGTATTTT. As protein: CASSQGTGHTDTQYF.

This clonotype was recorded at least ten times. This rearrangement joins TRBV20-1 to TRBJ1-5; D is ambiguous. Trimming cost V 5 bases and J 3 bases, with 14 bases left between them. The CDR3 is 14 residues long. Germline-derived CDR1 and CDR2 are DFQATT and SNEGSKA (reference sequence). This chain's CDR3 is CSAPLGGLNQPQHF. The CDR3 DNA is TGCAGTGCTCCCCTGGGAGGTCTCAATCAGCCCCAGCATTTT.

This clonotype was counted at least ten times. The chain employs TRBV12-3 or TRBV12-4 and TRBJ1-2; no clear D gene. The CDR3 extends over 15 amino acids. V gave up 3 bases and J gave up 4 bases, with 15 bases separating them. The CDR3 DNA is TGTGCCAGCAGTTTGGACCCTCATCGGGTCTATGGCTACACCTTC. Its protein product is CASSLDPHRVYGYTF.

This clonotype was detected many times. The V call is TRBV7-2, the J call TRBJ1-4; D ambiguous. The CDR3 loop spans 15 amino acids. CDR1 is SGHTA and CDR2 is FQGNSA in the germline V gene. V lost 5 bases, J lost 2 bases, and 12 bases lay in between. CDR3 DNA: TGTGCCAGCAGCCCCCCCGTGTGGACTAATGAAAAACTGTTTTTT. This encodes CASSPPVWTNEKLFF.

Many counts were recorded for this clonotype. This chain uses TRBV20-1 with TRBJ2-1; D may be TRBD2 (5 bases). V was pared by 5 bases and J by 2 bases, with 13 bases between. The CDR3 extends over 14 amino acids. CDR1 is DFQATT and CDR2 is SNEGSKA in the germline V gene (reference sequence). The CDR3 DNA follows: TGCAGTGCTGGCTTTGGGAGCGCCTACAATGAGCAGTTCTTC. Amino acids: CSAGFGSAYNEQFF.

On this clonotype: A single base separates this from a much larger clone, so it may be a read error. The rearrangement links TRBV25-1 to TRBJ2-1, with 11 bases identical to TRBD2. Germline values: CDR1 MGHDK, CDR2 SYGVNS. The CDR3 totals 15 residues. The CDR3 reads CASEPLAGDYNERFF. The CDR3, as DNA: TGTGCCAGCGAACCACTAGCGGGAGACTACAATGAGCGGTTCTTC.

This clonotype was seen at least ten times. V usage is TRBV5-5 and J usage is TRBJ2-2; D is possibly TRBD1 (5 bases). V gave up 4 bases and J gave up 1 base, with 14 bases separating them. Germline V CDR1 and CDR2: SGHKS, YYEKEE (reference sequence). There are 16 residues in the CDR3. In DNA, the CDR3 is TGTGCCAGCAGCCTCAGGGTACACTTGAACACCGGGGAGCTGTTTTTT. Translation: CASSLRVHLNTGELFF.

This clonotype was seen ten or more times. This chain joins TRBV9 and TRBJ2-3, with 12 bases matching TRBD2. There are 16 residues in the CDR3. V lost 4 bases to trimming and J lost 4 bases; unmatched junction nucleotides: 7. Germline V gives CDR1 SGDLS, CDR2 YYNGEE. DNA of the CDR3: TGTGCCAGCAGCCTGTCTAGCGGGAGGGCCGCAGATACGCAGTATTTT. As protein: CASSLSSGRAADTQYF.

This clonotype was counted only a few times. This chain links TRBV4-2 with TRBJ2-7, with 9 bases lining up with TRBD2. The CDR3 has 17 amino acids. From germline, CDR1 is LGHNA and CDR2 YNFKEQ. V gave up 2 bases and J gave up 0 bases; unmatched junction bases: 8. CDR3 residues: CASSQPTSGLVSYEQYF. In DNA, the CDR3 is TGTGCCAGCAGCCAACCAACTAGCGGGCTTGTCTCCTACGAGCAGTACTTC.

The rearrangement links TRBV20-1 to TRBJ1-1; the D is unclear. With 5 bases removed from V and 1 base from J, the gap between germline ends came to 5 bases. The CDR3 has 11 residues. Per germline, CDR1 DFQATT and CDR2 SNEGSKA (reference sequence). The CDR3 region has the DNA TGCAGTGCTTCGGAGAACACTGAAGCTTTCTTT. Translating gives CSASENTEAFF.